Listed below are T cell receptor beta chains from one sample, sequenced in a study of metastatic and nonmetastatic thyroid tumors. TCRdb used MiXCR to call clones anew from the PCR reads. The sample yields tens of thousands of clones, around 14% seen once. Sequenced input: blood. The receptors here all came from a male donor with papillary thyroid cancer or a benign thyroid nodule (not recorded which). Some clones in this sample may be carry-over from other donors' samples. Both conserved end residues are part of each CDR3. A D gene is named only where the DNA matches it firmly. Clone size is not always given. Where it is, it says once, few, many or a class for expanded clones.

TRBD1,TRBV11-2,many,TRBJ2-5,CASSLGGTGGFETQYF,TGTGCCAGCAGCTTAGGTGGGACAGGGGGCTTCGAGACCCAGTACTTC
NA,TRBV2,many,TRBJ1-3,CASSEALGSGNTIYF,TGTGCCAGCAGTGAAGCGCTGGGCTCTGGAAACACCATATATTTT
TRBD1,TRBV2,many,TRBJ2-7,CASSPRTGGEQYF,TGTGCCAGCAGTCCCAGGACAGGGGGCGAGCAGTACTTC
TRBD1,TRBV7-9,many,TRBJ2-5,CASSRQGARETQYF,TGTGCCAGCAGCCGACAGGGGGCGCGAGAGACCCAGTACTTC
TRBD1,TRBV6-1,many,TRBJ2-7,CASSWRQGVYEQYF,TGTGCCAGCAGTTGGAGACAGGGAGTCTACGAGCAGTACTTC
NA,TRBV4-1,many,TRBJ1-1,CASSQVSRDLTEAFF,TGCGCCAGCAGCCAAGTTAGTAGGGATCTTACTGAAGCTTTCTTT
TRBD2,TRBV27,many,TRBJ2-7,CASSRQVAGSYEQYF,TGTGCCAGCAGCCGACAGGTAGCGGGGAGCTACGAGCAGTACTTC
TRBD2,TRBV5-1,NA,TRBJ2-7,CASSYGTSGSGGPNEQYF,TGCGCCAGCAGCTACGGGACTAGCGGGAGTGGGGGTCCTAACGAGCAGTACTTC
NA,TRBV6-1,few,TRBJ2-7,CASILPQGYEQYF,TGTGCCAGCATATTACCACAGGGCTACGAGCAGTACTTC
NA,TRBV5-4,many,TRBJ1-1,CATGLGMNTEAFF,TGTGCCACCGGGCTGGGAATGAACACTGAAGCCTTCTTT
TRBD2,TRBV14,many,TRBJ2-1,CASSPRLAVTYNEQFF,TGTGCCAGCAGCCCTCGACTAGCGGTTACCTACAATGAGCAGTTCTTC
NA,TRBV7-9,many,TRBJ1-5,CASSAGVNQPQHF,TGTGCCAGCAGCGCGGGCGTCAATCAGCCCCAGCATTTT
TRBD2,TRBV19,NA,TRBJ2-2,CASRTAGGLTGDLFF,TGTGCCAGTCGGACGGCGGGGGGGTTAACCGGTGATCTGTTTTTT
NA,TRBV20-1,many,TRBJ2-7,CSAKSAIQSSYEQYF,TGCAGTGCTAAGAGCGCGATCCAGAGTTCCTACGAGCAGTACTTC
TRBD1,TRBV7-2,NA,TRBJ2-1,CASSLAGQGSYNEQFF,TGTGCCAGCAGCTTAGCGGGACAGGGCTCCTACAATGAGCAGTTCTTC
NA,TRBV5-5,many,TRBJ1-1,CASSFGMNTEAFF,TGTGCCAGCAGCTTTGGGATGAACACTGAAGCTTTCTTT
TRBD1,TRBV5-1,many,TRBJ2-3,CASSLAQGTDTQYF,TGCGCCAGCAGCTTGGCACAGGGGACAGATACGCAGTATTTT
TRBD1,TRBV30,many,TRBJ1-4,CAWSVRAGPGGTNEKLFF,TGTGCCTGGAGTGTACGGGCAGGACCAGGGGGGACTAATGAAAAACTGTTTTTT
TRBD1,TRBV19,medium-sized,TRBJ1-6,CASSMDRGYGSPLHF,TGTGCCAGTAGTATGGACAGGGGGTACGGCTCACCCCTCCACTTT
TRBD1,TRBV12-3/TRBV12-4,medium-sized,TRBJ2-7,CASSPRVGTGSYEQYF,TGTGCCAGCAGCCCGCGGGTCGGGACAGGGTCCTACGAGCAGTACTTC
NA,TRBV19,once,TRBJ2-1,CASSPLGFGRGNEQFF,TGTGCCAGTAGCCCGCTGGGCTTTGGGAGGGGGAATGAGCAGTTCTTC
TRBD2,TRBV18,many,TRBJ2-7,CASSPGLAGVSYEQYF,TGTGCCAGCTCACCCGGACTAGCGGGCGTCTCCTACGAGCAGTACTTC
TRBD1,TRBV28,NA,TRBJ1-2,CASSPRQGGYGYTF,TGTGCCAGCAGTCCACGACAGGGAGGCTATGGCTACACCTTC
NA,TRBV10-1,many,TRBJ1-1,CASSERPGNTEAFF,TGCGCCAGCAGTGAGCGTCCAGGGAACACTGAAGCTTTCTTT
NA,TRBV10-3,many,TRBJ2-7,CATQGARYEQYF,TGTGCCACCCAAGGGGCCAGGTACGAGCAGTACTTC
TRBD2,TRBV11-2,few,TRBJ2-7,CASSSGGLYEQYF,TGTGCCAGCAGCTCGGGGGGACTCTACGAGCAGTACTTC
TRBD1,TRBV9,many,TRBJ1-1,CASSRTDIQGARTEAFF,TGTGCCAGCAGCCGGACAGATATTCAGGGGGCGCGCACTGAAGCTTTCTTT
TRBD1,TRBV30,many,TRBJ1-2,CAWSPLTGGYGYTF,TGTGCCTGGAGCCCTTTGACAGGGGGATATGGCTACACCTTC
NA,TRBV5-1,NA,TRBJ2-7,CASMTGAHEQYF,TGCGCCAGCATGACAGGCGCCCACGAGCAGTACTTC
NA,TRBV4-1,NA,TRBJ2-2,CASSQGTGELSF,TGCGCCAGCAGCCAAGGAACCGGGGAGCTGTCATTT
TRBD1,TRBV2,many,TRBJ1-1,CASRGQGWAFF,TGTGCCAGCAGGGGACAGGGATGGGCTTTCTTT
TRBD2,TRBV28,many,TRBJ2-7,CATSAGTEQYF,TGTGCCACCTCAGCGGGAACGGAACAGTACTTC
NA,TRBV19,many,TRBJ1-1,CASRVWTPDTEAFF,TGTGCCAGTCGTGTTTGGACACCCGACACTGAAGCTTTCTTT
NA,TRBV7-9,many,TRBJ1-3,CASSWGAYGNTIYF,TGTGCCAGCTCATGGGGGGCGTATGGAAACACCATATATTTT
NA,TRBV6-1,NA,TRBJ2-7,CASSEFVRTHEQYF,TGTGCCAGCAGTGAATTTGTCCGAACCCACGAGCAGTACTTC
TRBD1,TRBV6-1,NA,TRBJ2-2,CASTGQGDTGELFF,TGTGCCAGCACCGGACAGGGGGACACCGGGGAGCTGTTTTTT
NA,TRBV12-3/TRBV12-4,few,TRBJ1-6,CASSPGRRSPLHF,TGTGCCAGCAGTCCCGGCAGGCGTTCACCACTACACTTT
TRBD1,TRBV5-6,many,TRBJ1-5,CASSWTGGNQPQHF,TGTGCCAGCAGCTGGACAGGCGGGAATCAGCCCCAGCATTTT
NA,TRBV29-1,many,TRBJ2-7,CSVELSTYEQYF,TGCAGCGTTGAATTGTCCACCTACGAGCAGTACTTC
NA,TRBV6-5,few,TRBJ2-3,CASSYSASGGTDTQYF,TGTGCCAGCAGTTACTCGGCATCTGGGGGCACAGATACGCAGTATTTT